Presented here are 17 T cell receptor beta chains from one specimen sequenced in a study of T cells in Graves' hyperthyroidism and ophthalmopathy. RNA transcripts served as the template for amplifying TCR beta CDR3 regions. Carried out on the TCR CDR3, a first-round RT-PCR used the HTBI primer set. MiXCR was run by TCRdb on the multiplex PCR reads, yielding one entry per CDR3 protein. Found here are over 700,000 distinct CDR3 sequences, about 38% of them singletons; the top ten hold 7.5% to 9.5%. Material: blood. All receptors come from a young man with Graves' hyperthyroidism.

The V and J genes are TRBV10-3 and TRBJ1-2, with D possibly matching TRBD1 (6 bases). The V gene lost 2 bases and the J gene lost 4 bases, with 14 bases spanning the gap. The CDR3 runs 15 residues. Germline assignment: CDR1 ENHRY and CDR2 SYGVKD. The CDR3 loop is CAISEKFGTLYGYTF. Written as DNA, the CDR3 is TGTGCCATCAGTGAGAAGTTCGGGACACTCTATGGCTACACCTTC.

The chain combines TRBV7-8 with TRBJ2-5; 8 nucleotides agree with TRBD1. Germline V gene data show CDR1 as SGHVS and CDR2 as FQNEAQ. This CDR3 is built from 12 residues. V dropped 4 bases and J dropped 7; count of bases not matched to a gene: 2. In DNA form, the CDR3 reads TGTGCCAGCAGCTACGGGACAGGGACCCAGTACTTC. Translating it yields CASSYGTGTQYF.

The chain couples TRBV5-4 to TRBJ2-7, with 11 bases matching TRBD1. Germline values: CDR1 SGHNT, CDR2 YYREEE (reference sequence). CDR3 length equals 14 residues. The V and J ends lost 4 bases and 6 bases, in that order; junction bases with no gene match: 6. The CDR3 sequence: CASSGGTGGLEQYF. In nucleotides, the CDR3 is TGTGCCAGCAGCGGCGGGACAGGGGGACTCGAGCAGTACTTC.

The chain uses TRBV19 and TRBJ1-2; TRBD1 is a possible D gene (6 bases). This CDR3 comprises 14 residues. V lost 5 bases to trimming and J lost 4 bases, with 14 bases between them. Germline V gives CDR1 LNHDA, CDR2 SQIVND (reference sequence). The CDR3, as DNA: TGTGCCAGTAGTCCGACCCAGGGGCTCTATGGCTACACCTTC. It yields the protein CASSPTQGLYGYTF.

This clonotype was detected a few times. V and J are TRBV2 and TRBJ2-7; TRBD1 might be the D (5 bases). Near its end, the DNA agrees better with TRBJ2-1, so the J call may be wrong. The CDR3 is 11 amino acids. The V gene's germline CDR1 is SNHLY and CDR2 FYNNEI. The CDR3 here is CASSEQGGQFF. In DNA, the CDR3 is TGTGCCAGCAGTGAACAGGGCGGGCAGTTCTTC.

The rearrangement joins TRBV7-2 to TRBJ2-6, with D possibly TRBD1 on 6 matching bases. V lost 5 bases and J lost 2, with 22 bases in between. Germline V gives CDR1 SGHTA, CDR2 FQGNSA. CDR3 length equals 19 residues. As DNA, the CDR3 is TGTGCCAGCAGCCAAATTAGTTGGGGGCGCGGTGCTGGGGCCAACGTCCTGACTTTC. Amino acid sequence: CASSQISWGRGAGANVLTF.

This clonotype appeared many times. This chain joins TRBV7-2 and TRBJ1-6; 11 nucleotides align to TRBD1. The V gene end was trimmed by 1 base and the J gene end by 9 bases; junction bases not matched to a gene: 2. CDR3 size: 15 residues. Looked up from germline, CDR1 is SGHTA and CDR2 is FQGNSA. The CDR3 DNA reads TGTGCCAGCAGCTTAGGAGGACAGGGGGCTTCACCCCTCCACTTT. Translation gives CASSLGGQGASPLHF.

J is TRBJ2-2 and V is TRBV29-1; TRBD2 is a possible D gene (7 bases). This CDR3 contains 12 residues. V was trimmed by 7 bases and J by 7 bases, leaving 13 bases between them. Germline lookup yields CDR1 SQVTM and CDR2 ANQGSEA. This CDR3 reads CSAGRGDGELFF. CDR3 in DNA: TGCAGCGCTGGGAGGGGGGACGGGGAGCTGTTTTTT.

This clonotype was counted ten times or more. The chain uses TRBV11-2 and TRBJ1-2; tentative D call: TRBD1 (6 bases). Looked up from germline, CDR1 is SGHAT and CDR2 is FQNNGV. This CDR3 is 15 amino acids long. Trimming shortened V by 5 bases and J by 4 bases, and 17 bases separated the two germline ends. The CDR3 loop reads CASSPLGDKGYGYTF. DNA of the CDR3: TGTGCCAGCAGCCCCCTGGGGGACAAGGGCTATGGCTACACCTTC.

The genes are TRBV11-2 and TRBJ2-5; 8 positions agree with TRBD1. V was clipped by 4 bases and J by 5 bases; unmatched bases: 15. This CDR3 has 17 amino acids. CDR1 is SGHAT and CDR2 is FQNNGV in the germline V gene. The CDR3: CASSSSFQGQGRETQYF. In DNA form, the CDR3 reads TGTGCCAGCAGCTCCTCATTCCAAGGACAGGGTAGGGAGACCCAGTACTTC.

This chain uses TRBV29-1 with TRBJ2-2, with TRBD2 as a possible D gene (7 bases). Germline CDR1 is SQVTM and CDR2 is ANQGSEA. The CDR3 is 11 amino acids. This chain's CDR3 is CRDAGASELFF. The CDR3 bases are TGCAGAGATGCGGGGGCGAGTGAGCTGTTTTTT.

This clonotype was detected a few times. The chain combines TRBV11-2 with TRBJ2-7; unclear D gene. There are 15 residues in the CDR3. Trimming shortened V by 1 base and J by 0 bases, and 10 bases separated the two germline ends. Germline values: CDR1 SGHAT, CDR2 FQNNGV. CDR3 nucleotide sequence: TGTGCCAGCAGCTTAGTGGGCAGCCTCTCCTACGAGCAGTACTTC. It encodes CASSLVGSLSYEQYF.

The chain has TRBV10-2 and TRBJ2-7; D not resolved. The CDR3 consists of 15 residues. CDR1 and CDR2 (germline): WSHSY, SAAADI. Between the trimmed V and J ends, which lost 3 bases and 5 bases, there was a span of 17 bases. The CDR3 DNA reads TGCGCCAGCAGTGAATTGACTGATGGGGTGGACGAGCAGTACTTC. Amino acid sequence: CASSELTDGVDEQYF.

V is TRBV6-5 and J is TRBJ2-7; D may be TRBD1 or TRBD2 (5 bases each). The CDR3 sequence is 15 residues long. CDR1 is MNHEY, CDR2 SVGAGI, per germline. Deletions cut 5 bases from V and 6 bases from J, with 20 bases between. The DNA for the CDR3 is TGTGCCAGCAGTGGGCCGGGGCAGGGACCCTGCGAGCAGTACTTC. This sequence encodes CASSGPGQGPCEQYF.

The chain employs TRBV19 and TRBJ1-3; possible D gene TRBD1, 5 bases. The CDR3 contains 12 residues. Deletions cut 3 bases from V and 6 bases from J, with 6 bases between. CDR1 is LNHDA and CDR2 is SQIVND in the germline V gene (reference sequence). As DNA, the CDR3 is TGTGCCAGTAGTATGGGGCAAAACACCATATATTTT. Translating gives CASSMGQNTIYF.

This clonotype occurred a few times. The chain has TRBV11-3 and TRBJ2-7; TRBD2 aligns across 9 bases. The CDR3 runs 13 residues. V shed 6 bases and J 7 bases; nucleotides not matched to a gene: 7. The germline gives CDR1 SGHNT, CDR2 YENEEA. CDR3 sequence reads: CASSRSGRGEQYF. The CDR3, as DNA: TGTGCCAGCAGTCGTAGCGGGAGAGGGGAGCAGTACTTC.

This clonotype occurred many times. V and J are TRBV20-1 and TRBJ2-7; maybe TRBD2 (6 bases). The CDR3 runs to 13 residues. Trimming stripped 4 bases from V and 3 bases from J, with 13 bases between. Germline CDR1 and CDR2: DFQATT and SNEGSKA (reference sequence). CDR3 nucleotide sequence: TGCAGTGCTACGGAGGGGTTTGTCTACGAGCAGTACTTC. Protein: CSATEGFVYEQYF.